This T cell receptor beta chain was sequenced for a study of cytomegalovirus exposure and HLA in healthy donors. As for this clone: Its antigen is unidentified.

This PCR relied on a set of 60 Vbeta primers and 13 Jbeta primers. Sequencing used immunoSEQ multiplex PCR; TCRdb keeps in-frame clones, though not all of them. The sample yields around 230,000 clones, about three quarters seen once. V lost 3 bases and J lost 6; bases outside the gene matches: 10. Germline V gene lookup returns CDR1 SGDLS and CDR2 YYNGEE. The CDR3 extends over 16 amino acids. This cohort consisted of healthy bone marrow donors. General study results and limits: With later analysis, a missense DCLRE1C variant became linked to TCR beta V- and J-gene trimming. Indistinguishable V segments such as TRBV6-2 and TRBV6-3 were excluded.

The V call is TRBV9, the J call TRBJ2-2, with 8 bases identical to TRBD1. The sequenced sample was PBMCs. The receptor comes from a male donor in good health and CMV-seronegative. The CDR3 protein is CASSAGQVKIAGELFF. The CDR3 DNA is TGTGCCAGCAGCGCGGGACAGGTAAAAATTGCCGGGGAGCTGTTTTTT.